The rows below give T cell receptor beta chains drawn from one sample of a study of PD-1 blockade in classical Hodgkin lymphoma. TCRdb's copy holds only in-frame clones and misses some; the assay was immunoSEQ multiplex PCR. This table has about 9,300 clones, approximately 91% appearing once. Sequences were obtained from CD8+ T cells from blood. These receptors originate from a human donor with classical Hodgkin lymphoma. Both conserved end residues are part of each CDR3. A D gene is named only where the DNA matches it firmly. Only some rows state a clone size, as once, few, many or a class for expanded clones.

NA TRBJ1-2 TRBV7-3 TRBD1 TGTGCCAGCAGCTTACTTTTTGAGACAGGGCTGCTAGGCTACACCTTC CASSLLFETGLLGYTF
NA TRBJ1-1 TRBV6-5 NA TGTGCCAGCCTGGACACCCCGAACACTGAAGCTTTCTTT CASLDTPNTEAFF
NA TRBJ1-2 TRBV27 TRBD1 TGTGCCAGCAGTTTATCCCCAGGGGGAATATATGGCTACACCTTC CASSLSPGGIYGYTF
NA TRBJ1-1 TRBV14 NA TGTGCCAGCAGCCAATACAGGGTTAACACTGAAGCTTTCTTT CASSQYRVNTEAFF
NA TRBJ1-1 TRBV6-1 TRBD1 TGTGCCAGCAGCCAGGGGGGGAGCACTGAAGCTTTCTTT CASSQGGSTEAFF
NA TRBJ2-6 TRBV27 NA TGTGCCAGCAGTCCCTCCGGGGCCAACGTCCTGACTTTC CASSPSGANVLTF
NA TRBJ2-3 TRBV5-1 TRBD1 TGCGCCAGCAGCTTGGGGACAGGGGGGACAGATACGCAGTATTTT CASSLGTGGTDTQYF
NA TRBJ2-5 TRBV5-5 NA TGTGCCAGCAGCTTGATAGCCCAAGAGACCCAGTACTTC CASSLIAQETQYF
once TRBJ1-1 TRBV9 NA TGTGCCAGCAGCCCGAGAGGAGGACGGGGAGTCGGGGAACAAGAAGCTTTCTTT CASSPRGGRGVGEQEAFF
NA TRBJ2-7 TRBV19 TRBD2 TGTGCCAGTAGTTTAGGGACCCGGGAGGCTGAAGTCCCCTACGAGCAGTACTTC CASSLGTREAEVPYEQYF
NA TRBJ1-6 TRBV7-9 TRBD1 TGTGCCAGCAGACCAACGAAGGACAGGGTCGGAAGCCCCCTCCACTTT CASRPTKDRVGSPLHF
NA TRBJ1-2 TRBV5-1 TRBD1 TGCGCCAGCAGCTCTCATGACAGGGGAATCTATGGCTACACCTTC CASSSHDRGIYGYTF
NA TRBJ2-7 TRBV27 NA TGTGCCAGCAGTTCCCTCGGCGAGCAGTACTTC CASSSLGEQYF
NA TRBJ2-7 TRBV28 NA TGTGCCAGCAGATCCCCCCGCAATGACGCCGGACTACGTTCCTACGAGCAGTACTTC CASRSPRNDAGLRSYEQYF
NA TRBJ2-3 TRBV18 NA TGTGCCAGCTCACCAGGGGGAGTGGTCACCTTT CASSPGGVVTF
NA TRBJ2-7 TRBV5-1 TRBD1 TGCGCCAGCAGCTTGACAGGGGCCTACGAGCAGTACTTC CASSLTGAYEQYF
NA TRBJ1-5 TRBV21-1 NA TGTGCCAGCAGCAAAGTGGGCCAAGTAGGGGCCGAAGTGGATCAGCCCCAGCATTTT CASSKVGQVGAEVDQPQHF
NA TRBJ1-2 TRBV27 NA TGTGCCAGCAGTTTTGGGGGTAACTATGGCTACACCTTC CASSFGGNYGYTF
NA TRBJ2-1 TRBV5-1 NA TGCGCCAGCAGCCCCGCGGGCAACAATGAGCAGTTCTTC CASSPAGNNEQFF
NA TRBJ2-7 TRBV19 TRBD2 TGTGCCAGTAGTATAGACCATAGCGGGAGGGCCCGCGACGAGCAGTACTTC CASSIDHSGRARDEQYF
NA TRBJ1-3 TRBV14 NA TGTGCCAGCAGCCAAGATCTAAGTCGGCGCTCTGGAAACACCATATATTTT CASSQDLSRRSGNTIYF
once TRBJ1-4 TRBV19 TRBD1 TGTGCCAGTAGTACATTCGGACAGGTATATGAAAAACTGTTTTTT CASSTFGQVYEKLFF
once TRBJ1-1 TRBV7-9 NA TGTGCCAGCAGCTTAATTGGGGGGGGCACTGAAGCTTTCTTT CASSLIGGGTEAFF
once TRBJ1-6 TRBV30 NA TGTGCCTGGAGTAGTTCGTATAATTCACCCCTCCACTTT CAWSSSYNSPLHF
once TRBJ2-3 TRBV28 NA TGTGCCAGCAGTTTAACAGGGACCACAGATACGCAGTATTTT CASSLTGTTDTQYF
NA TRBJ1-2 TRBV12-5 TRBD1 TGTGCTAGTGGTTTAGGATCAGGGGGCTTTTTTTCCCATAACTATGGCTACACCTTC CASGLGSGGFFSHNYGYTF
NA TRBJ2-7 TRBV4-1 TRBD2 TGCGCCAGCAGCCCAAGAGGATTAGCGGGAGGGAATGCATACGAGCAGTACTTC CASSPRGLAGGNAYEQYF
once TRBJ1-6 TRBV4-1 NA TGCGCCAGCAGCCAAGATAGTAGGGGAGTTAATTCACCCCTCCACTTT CASSQDSRGVNSPLHF
NA TRBJ1-1 TRBV4-1 NA TGCGCCAGCAGACTCAAGGATATGAACACTGAAGCTTTCTTT CASRLKDMNTEAFF
NA TRBJ1-1 TRBV5-1 NA TGCGCCAGCAGCTTGGCCCAGATTAACACTGAAGCTTTCTTT CASSLAQINTEAFF
NA TRBJ1-6 TRBV27 NA TGTGCCAGCAGTTTATATCGAAATTCACCCCTCCACTTT CASSLYRNSPLHF
NA TRBJ1-6 TRBV6-5 NA TGTGCCAGCTGCCGGGGCAGCAATAATTCACCCCTCCACTTT CASCRGSNNSPLHF
NA TRBJ2-2 TRBV10-3 NA TGTGCCATCAGTGAGGGACCTTCCGGGGAGCTGTTTTTT CAISEGPSGELFF
NA TRBJ2-7 TRBV11-2 NA TGTGCCAGCAGCGAGTACGGTTCCTACGAGCAGTACTTC CASSEYGSYEQYF
NA TRBJ2-2 TRBV10-1 NA TGCGCCAGCAGACCCACAGGGACCACCGGGGAGCTGTTTTTT CASRPTGTTGELFF
NA TRBJ2-1 TRBV19 TRBD2 TGTGCCAGTAGCCAAGGACTAGAATCCTACAATGAGCAGTTCTTC CASSQGLESYNEQFF
NA TRBJ1-1 TRBV5-1 NA TGCGCCAGCACTTACGGGACGGAAGCTTTCTTT CASTYGTEAFF
NA TRBJ2-1 TRBV6-4 NA TGTGCCAGCAGTGTTGGACCAAGCAATGAGCAGTTCTTC CASSVGPSNEQFF
NA TRBJ1-1 TRBV7-8 NA TGTGCCAGCAGCTTTCCGGGACTGAACACTGAAGCTTTCTTT CASSFPGLNTEAFF
NA TRBJ1-3 TRBV6-5 NA TGTGCCAGCAGGACGAGTCCCGGAAACACCATATATTTT CASRTSPGNTIYF
NA TRBJ2-2 TRBV19 TRBD1 TGTGCCAGTAACCTGGGGGACAGGGGTCCCGGGGAGCTGTTTTTT CASNLGDRGPGELFF
NA TRBJ2-3 TRBV30 TRBD2 TGTGCCTGGAGCCGGACTAGGGGCACAGATACGCAGTATTTT CAWSRTRGTDTQYF